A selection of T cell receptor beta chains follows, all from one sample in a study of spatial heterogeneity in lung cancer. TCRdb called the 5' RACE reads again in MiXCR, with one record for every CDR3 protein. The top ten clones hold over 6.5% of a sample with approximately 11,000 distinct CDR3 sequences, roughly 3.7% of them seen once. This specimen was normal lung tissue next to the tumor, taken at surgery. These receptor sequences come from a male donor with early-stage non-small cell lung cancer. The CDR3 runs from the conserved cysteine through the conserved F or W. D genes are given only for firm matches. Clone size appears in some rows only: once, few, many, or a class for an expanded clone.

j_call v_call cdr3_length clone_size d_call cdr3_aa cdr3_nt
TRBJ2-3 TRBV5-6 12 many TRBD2 CASSPWGGAQYF TGTGCCAGCAGCCCGTGGGGGGGTGCGCAGTATTTT
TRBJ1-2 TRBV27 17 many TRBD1 CASSPLTGGLLNYGYTF TGTGCCAGCAGTCCCTTGACAGGGGGCCTCCTTAACTATGGCTACACCTTC
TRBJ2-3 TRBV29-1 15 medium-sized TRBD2 CSGQGTSGSTDTQYF TGCAGCGGGCAGGGGACTAGCGGGAGTACAGATACGCAGTATTTT
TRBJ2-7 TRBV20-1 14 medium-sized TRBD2 CSAPPSGLGNEQYF TGCAGTGCCCCGCCTAGCGGGTTGGGTAACGAGCAGTACTTC
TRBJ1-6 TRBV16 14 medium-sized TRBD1 CASSPTGYGSPLHF TGTGCCAGCAGCCCGACAGGGTATGGCTCACCCCTCCACTTT
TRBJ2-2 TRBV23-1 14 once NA CASSHSGIAGELFF TGCGCCAGCAGTCATTCAGGGATAGCCGGGGAGCTGTTTTTT
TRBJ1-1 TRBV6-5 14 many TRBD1 CASSPGTGTTEAFF TGTGCCAGCAGTCCCGGGACAGGGACCACTGAAGCTTTCTTT
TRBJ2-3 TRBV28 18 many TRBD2 CASSFKRGGPKRTDTQYF TGTGCCAGCAGTTTTAAGCGGGGGGGCCCGAAACGCACAGATACGCAGTATTTT
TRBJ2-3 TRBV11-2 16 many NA CASSLDFRSSTDTQYF TGTGCCAGCAGCTTAGATTTTAGGAGTAGCACAGATACGCAGTATTTT
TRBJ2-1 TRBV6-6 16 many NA CASSSGQGGSYNEQFF TGTGCCAGCAGTTCCGGACAGGGAGGGTCCTACAATGAGCAGTTCTTC
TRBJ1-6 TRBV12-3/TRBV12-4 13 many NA CASSRKTDSPLHF TGTGCCAGCAGTCGGAAGACAGATTCACCCCTCCACTTT
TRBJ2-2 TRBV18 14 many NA CASSPLSLAGELFF TGTGCCAGCTCACCATTAAGTCTCGCCGGGGAGCTGTTTTTT
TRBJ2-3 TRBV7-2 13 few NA CASSPPSTDTQYF TGTGCCAGCAGCCCTCCTAGCACAGATACGCAGTATTTT
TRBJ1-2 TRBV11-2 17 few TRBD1 CASSLAGTGPADYGYTF TGTGCCAGCAGCTTAGCCGGGACAGGACCCGCTGACTATGGCTACACCTTC
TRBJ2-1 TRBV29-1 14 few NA CSVPPPGEYNEQFF TGCAGCGTTCCTCCCCCCGGGGAGTACAATGAGCAGTTCTTC
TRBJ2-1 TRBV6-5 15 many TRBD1 CASTKDRGEWNEQFF TGTGCCAGCACCAAGGACAGGGGGGAATGGAATGAGCAGTTCTTC
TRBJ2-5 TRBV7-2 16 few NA CASSSLGASIQETQYF TGTGCCAGCAGCTCCCTGGGAGCTTCAATCCAAGAGACCCAGTACTTC
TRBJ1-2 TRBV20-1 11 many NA CSAGGPVGYTF TGCAGTGCTGGGGGACCCGTTGGCTACACCTTC
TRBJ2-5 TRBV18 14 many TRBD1 CASSPTGGSETQYF TGTGCCAGCTCACCGACAGGGGGGTCAGAGACCCAGTACTTC
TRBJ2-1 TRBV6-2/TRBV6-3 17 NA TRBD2 CASSYSGLAGVYNEQFF TGTGCCAGCAGTTACTCCGGACTAGCGGGAGTCTACAATGAGCAGTTCTTC
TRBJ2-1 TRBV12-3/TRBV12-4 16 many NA CASSPFLSGGGNEQFF TGTGCCAGCAGCCCATTTCTTAGCGGAGGGGGGAATGAGCAGTTCTTC
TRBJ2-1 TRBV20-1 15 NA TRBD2 CSASASGRSYNEQFF TGCAGTGCTAGTGCTAGCGGGAGGTCCTACAATGAGCAGTTCTTC
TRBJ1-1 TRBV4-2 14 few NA CASSRGAGNTEAFF TGTGCCAGCAGCCGAGGGGCAGGGAACACTGAAGCTTTCTTT
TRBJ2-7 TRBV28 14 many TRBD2 CASSLGGRRNEQYF TGTGCCAGCAGTTTGGGCGGGAGGAGGAACGAGCAGTACTTC
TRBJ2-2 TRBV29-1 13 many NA CSVGTYAAGELFF TGCAGCGTTGGGACATATGCCGCCGGGGAGCTGTTTTTT